This entry describes one T cell receptor beta chain. Its target is not known. This sample is part of a study of shared clonotypes between healthy human individuals. Study results and caveats: It was only blood that was sampled, and tissue repertoires likely differ.

CDR1 is GTSNPN, CDR2 SVGIG, per germline (reference sequence). The CDR3 extends over 14 amino acids. Trimming removed 1 base from V and 4 bases from J; junction bases left unmatched: 6. As defined, naive CD8 cells were CD45RO-negative and positively selected for CCR7, with terminally differentiated effector memory CD45RA+ cells excluded. Across several immunoSEQ plates, the genomic DNA of each subset was split evenly. Authors' processing steps: There were no quality scores in the junction-only immunoSEQ sequences, so filtering differed. Generated by immunoSEQ multiplex PCR, the TCRdb table keeps only in-frame clones and is missing some. V and J calls and clone size are as listed in that table; D and trimming were resolved from the DNA. The repertoire holds fewer than 1 million clones, with around 96% as singletons.

The TCR was taken from a man aged 30-40 years in good health. The rearrangement uses TRBV30 and TRBJ2-7, with 8 bases that match TRBD2. Sequencing was carried out using naive CD8+ T cells sorted from blood. The CDR3 coding sequence is TGTGCCTGGAGTGACGCAACGGGAGGGTACGAGCAGTACTTC. Its translation: CAWSDATGGYEQYF.